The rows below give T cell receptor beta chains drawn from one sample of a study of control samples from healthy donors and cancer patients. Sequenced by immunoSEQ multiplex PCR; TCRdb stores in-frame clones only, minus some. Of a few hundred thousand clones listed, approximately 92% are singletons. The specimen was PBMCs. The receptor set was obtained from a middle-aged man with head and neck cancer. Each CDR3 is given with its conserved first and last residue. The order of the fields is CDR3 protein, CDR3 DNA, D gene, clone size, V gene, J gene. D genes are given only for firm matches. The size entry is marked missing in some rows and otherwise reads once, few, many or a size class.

CASSQSPNTQGDYGYTF,TGCGCCAGCAGCCAAAGCCCTAATACGCAGGGCGACTATGGCTACACCTTC,-,-,TRBV4-3,TRBJ1-2
CASSPPDNEQFF,TGTGCCAGCAGCCCCCCCGACAATGAGCAGTTCTTC,-,-,TRBV5-4,TRBJ2-1
CASRPKHDRIYEQYF,TGTGCCAGCAGACCTAAACATGACAGAATCTACGAGCAGTACTTC,-,-,TRBV11-1,TRBJ2-7
CASSRITYEQYF,TGTGCCAGCAGTAGGATTACCTACGAGCAGTACTTC,-,-,TRBV12-3/TRBV12-4,TRBJ2-7
CASSYSRTGSTGELFF,TGTGCCAGCAGTTATTCCCGAACAGGGAGCACCGGGGAGCTGTTTTTT,-,-,TRBV6-5,TRBJ2-2
CASIQGAGNQPQHF,TGTGCCAGCATCCAGGGGGCGGGCAATCAGCCCCAGCATTTT,TRBD1,-,TRBV6-5,TRBJ1-5
CAWSVELQINSPLHF,TGTGCCTGGAGTGTAGAGTTACAGATCAATTCACCCCTCCACTTT,-,-,TRBV30,TRBJ1-6
CASSQDYSRGPTLGIGNTIYF,TGCGCCAGCAGCCAAGATTACAGTCGGGGGCCCACGCTAGGAATTGGAAACACCATATATTTT,-,-,TRBV4-3,TRBJ1-3
CASSSGRALHF,TGTGCCAGCAGCTCCGGTCGGGCCCTCCACTTT,-,-,TRBV7-9,TRBJ1-6
CASSSTGQDTGGYTF,TGTGCCAGCAGCTCCACGGGACAGGACACGGGGGGCTACACCTTC,TRBD1,-,TRBV11-2,TRBJ1-2
CASWTVYSNQPQHF,TGTGCCAGCTGGACAGTCTATAGCAATCAGCCCCAGCATTTT,-,few,TRBV19,TRBJ1-5
CATKGRISTDTQYF,TGTGCCACCAAGGGGCGGATCAGCACAGATACGCAGTATTTT,-,-,TRBV24-1,TRBJ2-3
CASMDSATNYGYTF,TGTGCCAGCATGGACAGTGCTACTAACTATGGCTACACCTTC,-,-,TRBV27,TRBJ1-2
CALSTRGAGYNEQFF,TGTGCGCTCTCGACCCGGGGGGCGGGTTACAATGAGCAGTTCTTC,-,once,TRBV10-3,TRBJ2-1
CAGQGSTEAFF,TGTGCCGGACAGGGGTCCACTGAAGCTTTCTTT,TRBD1,-,TRBV28,TRBJ1-1
CASSIGPLRGGRYSNQPQHF,TGTGCCAGTAGTATAGGACCCTTGAGGGGGGGCCGCTATAGCAATCAGCCCCAGCATTTT,-,-,TRBV19,TRBJ1-5
CASSDSVLEQPQHF,TGTGCCAGCAGTGACAGCGTCTTGGAGCAGCCCCAGCATTTT,-,-,TRBV2,TRBJ1-5
CASSPRTGKVVTEAFF,TGTGCCAGCAGTCCACGGACAGGGAAGGTGGTCACTGAAGCTTTCTTT,TRBD1,-,TRBV6-6,TRBJ1-1
CASSAGLDEKLFF,TGTGCCAGCAGCGCCGGTCTTGATGAAAAACTGTTTTTT,-,-,TRBV9,TRBJ1-4
CASSKTGVNTEAFF,TGTGCCAGCAGTAAGACAGGGGTAAACACTGAAGCTTTCTTT,TRBD1,-,TRBV6-6,TRBJ1-1
CASSPWKSNTEAFF,TGTGCCAGCAGCCCATGGAAGAGTAACACTGAAGCTTTCTTT,-,-,TRBV21-1,TRBJ1-1
CASSPQGTQYF,TGTGCCAGCAGCCCCCAGGGCACCCAGTACTTC,-,-,TRBV11-2,TRBJ2-5
CASSLGRVAYEQYF,TGTGCCAGCAGTTTGGGCAGAGTAGCCTACGAGCAGTACTTC,-,once,TRBV27,TRBJ2-7
CASSVGQGGSPQHF,TGTGCCAGCAGCGTAGGGCAGGGCGGTTCGCCCCAGCATTTT,-,-,TRBV9,TRBJ1-5
CASSRGLQNQPQHF,TGTGCCAGCAGCCGCGGGCTTCAGAATCAGCCCCAGCATTTT,-,-,TRBV3-1/TRBV3-2,TRBJ1-5
CASSYATDRAEAFF,TGTGCCAGCAGCTATGCAACAGACAGGGCTGAAGCTTTCTTT,TRBD1,-,TRBV7-9,TRBJ1-1
CASSPGGKETQYF,TGTGCCAGCAGCCCGGGGGGAAAAGAGACCCAGTACTTC,TRBD2,-,TRBV6-2/TRBV6-3,TRBJ2-5
CSVGTGGITEAFF,TGCAGCGTTGGCACAGGGGGTATCACTGAAGCTTTCTTT,TRBD1,-,TRBV29-1,TRBJ1-1
CATSGGSSYEQYF,TGTGCCACCAGTGGCGGCAGCTCCTACGAGCAGTACTTC,-,-,TRBV24-1,TRBJ2-7
CASSLRTGGRTDTQYF,TGTGCCAGCTCACTGAGGACAGGGGGCAGGACAGATACGCAGTATTTT,TRBD1,-,TRBV18,TRBJ2-3
CASSGSDYEQYF,TGTGCCAGTAGCGGGAGTGACTACGAGCAGTACTTC,TRBD2,-,TRBV6-5,TRBJ2-7
CASSLDRGGYEQYF,TGTGCCAGCAGCTTAGACAGGGGTGGCTACGAGCAGTACTTC,TRBD1,-,TRBV7-9,TRBJ2-7